Below, one T cell receptor (beta chain) is given with its context. In the original processing: For nucleated cells, counts were estimated from reference gene primer amplification. Clones were read by immunoSEQ multiplex PCR, and TCRdb kept only the in-frame ones, dropping some. V, J and clone size reflect that table, while D and trimming were determined from the DNA. This sample has 110,000 to 150,000 clones; about 82% occur once, and the top ten carry around 6.2%. Participant ages covered roughly 18 to 89 years across about 25 US areas. This specimen belongs to a study of blood T cell repertoires in COVID-19. Study context: Spain, Italy and the United States supplied samples that represented acute and convalescent COVID-19. From T cells, B-cell-depleted T cells, or PBMCs came the material, which was cDNA or gDNA.

After removal of 6 bases from V and 3 bases from J, the junction contained 16 bases not matched to a gene. This CDR3 is 17 amino acids long. The V gene's germline CDR1 is LNHNV and CDR2 YYDKDF (reference sequence). The chain has TRBV15 and TRBJ2-5, with 7 bases lining up with TRBD2. What was sequenced was PBMCs or T cells enriched from blood (not recorded which). The clonotype originates from a woman aged 40-49 years who had recovered from COVID-19. In DNA form, the CDR3 reads TGTGCCACCAGGATGATCAGTTACAGCCGGGGGGAAGAGACCCAGTACTTC. It codes for CATRMISYSRGEETQYF.